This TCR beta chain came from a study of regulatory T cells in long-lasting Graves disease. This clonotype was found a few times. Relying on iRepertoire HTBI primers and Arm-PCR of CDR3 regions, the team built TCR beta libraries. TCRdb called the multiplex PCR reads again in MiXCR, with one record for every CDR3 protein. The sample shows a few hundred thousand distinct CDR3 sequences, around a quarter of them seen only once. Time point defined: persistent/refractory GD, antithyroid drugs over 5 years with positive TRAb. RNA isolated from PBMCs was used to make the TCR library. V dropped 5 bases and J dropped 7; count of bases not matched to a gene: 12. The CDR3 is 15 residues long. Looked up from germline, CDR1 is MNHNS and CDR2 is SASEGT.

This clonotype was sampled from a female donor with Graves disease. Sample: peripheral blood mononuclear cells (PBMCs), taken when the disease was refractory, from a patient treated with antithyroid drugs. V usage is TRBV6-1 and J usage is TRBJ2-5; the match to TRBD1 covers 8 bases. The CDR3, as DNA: TGTGCCAGCAGTCACCGCCGGACAGGGTCATGGACCCAGTACTTC. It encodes CASSHRRTGSWTQYF.